This TCR beta chain was recovered during a study of T cell repertoires in cytomegalovirus infection. Notes on the study in general: Clonotypes of TCR beta that were HLA-C-restricted and CMV-specific dominated the ex vivo response.

Worth noting for this clonotype: As yet, its antigen is unknown.

The CDR3 is 15 amino acids. Per germline, CDR1 SGHKS and CDR2 YYEKEE (reference sequence). Trimming took off 0 bases at V and 0 bases at J, with 8 bases between the two ends. MiXCR, applied by TCRdb to the reads, yields one record per CDR3 protein. This sample has fewer than 350,000 distinct CDR3 sequences; around 29% occur once, and the top ten carry 20%. The chain employs TRBV5-5 and TRBJ2-3, with unresolved D. The sequence derives from a human donor in good health (CMV status not recorded). Some clones in this sample may be carry-over from other donors' samples. The specimen was cultured PBMCs, collected from culture after CMV antigen stimulation. CDR3 DNA sequence: TGTGCCAGCAGCTTGGCGGGTAAAAGCACAGATACGCAGTATTTT. Translating it yields CASSLAGKSTDTQYF.